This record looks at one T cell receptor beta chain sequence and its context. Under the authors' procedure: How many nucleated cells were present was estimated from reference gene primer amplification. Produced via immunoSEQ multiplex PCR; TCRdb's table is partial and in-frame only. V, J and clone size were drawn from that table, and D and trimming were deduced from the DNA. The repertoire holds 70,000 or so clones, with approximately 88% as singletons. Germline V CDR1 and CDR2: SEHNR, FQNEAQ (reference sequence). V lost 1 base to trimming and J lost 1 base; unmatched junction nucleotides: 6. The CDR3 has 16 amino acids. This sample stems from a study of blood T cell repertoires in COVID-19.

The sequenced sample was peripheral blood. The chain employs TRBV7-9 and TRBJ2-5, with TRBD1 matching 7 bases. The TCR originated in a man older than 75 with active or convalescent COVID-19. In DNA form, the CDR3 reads TGTGCCAGCAGCTTAGGGGAGACAGGGATCCAAGAGACCCAGTACTTC. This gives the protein CASSLGETGIQETQYF. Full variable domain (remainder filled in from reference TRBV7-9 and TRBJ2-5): DTGVSQNPRHKITKRGQNVTFRCDPISEHNRLYWYRQTLGQGPEFLTYFQNEAQLEKSRLLSDRFSAERPKGSFSTLEIQRTEQGDSAMYLCASSLGETGIQETQYFGPGTRLLVL.